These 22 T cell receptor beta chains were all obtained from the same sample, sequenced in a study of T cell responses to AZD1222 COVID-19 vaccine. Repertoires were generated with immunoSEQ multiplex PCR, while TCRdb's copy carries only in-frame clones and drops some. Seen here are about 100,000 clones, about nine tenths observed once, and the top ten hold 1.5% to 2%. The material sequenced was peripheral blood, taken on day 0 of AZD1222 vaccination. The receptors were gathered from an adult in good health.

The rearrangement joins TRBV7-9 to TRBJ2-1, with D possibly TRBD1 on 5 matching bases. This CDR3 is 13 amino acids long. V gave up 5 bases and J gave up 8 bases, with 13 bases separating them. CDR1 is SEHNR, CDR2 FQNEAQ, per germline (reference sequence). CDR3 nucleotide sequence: TGTGCCAGCAGCCTGGTCAGGGTTGATGAGCAGTTCTTC. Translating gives CASSLVRVDEQFF.

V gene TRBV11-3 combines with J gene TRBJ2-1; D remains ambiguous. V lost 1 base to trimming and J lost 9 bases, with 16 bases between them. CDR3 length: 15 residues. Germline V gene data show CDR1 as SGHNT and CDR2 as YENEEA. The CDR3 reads CASSLGLVSVSEQFF. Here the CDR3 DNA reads TGTGCCAGCAGCTTAGGGCTAGTATCCGTTAGTGAGCAGTTCTTC.

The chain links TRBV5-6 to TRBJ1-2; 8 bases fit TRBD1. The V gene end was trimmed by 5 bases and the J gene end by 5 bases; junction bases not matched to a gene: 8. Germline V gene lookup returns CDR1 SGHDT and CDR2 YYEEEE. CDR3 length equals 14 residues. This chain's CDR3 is CASSKADRVYGYTF. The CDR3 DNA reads TGTGCCAGCAGTAAAGCGGACAGGGTGTATGGCTACACCTTC.

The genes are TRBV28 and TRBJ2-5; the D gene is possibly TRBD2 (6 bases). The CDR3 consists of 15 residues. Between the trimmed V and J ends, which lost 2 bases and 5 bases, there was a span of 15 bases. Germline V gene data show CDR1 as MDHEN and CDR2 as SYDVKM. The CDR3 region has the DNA TGTGCCAGCAGTTTAGGGCGGGACTCCTGGGAGACCCAGTACTTC. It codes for CASSLGRDSWETQYF.

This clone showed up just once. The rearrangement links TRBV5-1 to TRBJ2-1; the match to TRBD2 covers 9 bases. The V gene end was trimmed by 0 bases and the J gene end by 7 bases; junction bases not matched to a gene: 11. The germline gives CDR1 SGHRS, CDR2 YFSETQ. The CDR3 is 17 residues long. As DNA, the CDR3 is TGCGCCAGCAGCTTGGCCGGTGAAGCGGGAGGACGGAATGAGCAGTTCTTC. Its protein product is CASSLAGEAGGRNEQFF.

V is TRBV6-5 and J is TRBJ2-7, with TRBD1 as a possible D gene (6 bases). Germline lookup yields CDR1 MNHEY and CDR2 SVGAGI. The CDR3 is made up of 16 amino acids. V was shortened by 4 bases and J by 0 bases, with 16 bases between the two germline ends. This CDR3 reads CASSSTTVDSSYEQYF. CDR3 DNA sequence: TGTGCCAGCAGTTCTACGACAGTGGACAGCTCCTACGAGCAGTACTTC.

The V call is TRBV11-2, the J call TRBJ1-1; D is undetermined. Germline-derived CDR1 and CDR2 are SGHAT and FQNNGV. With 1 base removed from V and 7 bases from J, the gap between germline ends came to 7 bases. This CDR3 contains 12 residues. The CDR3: CASSLGRVEAFF. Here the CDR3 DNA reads TGTGCCAGCAGCTTAGGTCGGGTTGAAGCTTTCTTT.

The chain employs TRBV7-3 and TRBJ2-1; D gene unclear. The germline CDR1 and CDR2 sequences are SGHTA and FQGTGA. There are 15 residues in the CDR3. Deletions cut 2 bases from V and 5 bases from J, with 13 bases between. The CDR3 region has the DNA TGTGCCAGCAGCTTATCGGCCTACCCGAACAATGAGCAGTTCTTC. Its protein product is CASSLSAYPNNEQFF.

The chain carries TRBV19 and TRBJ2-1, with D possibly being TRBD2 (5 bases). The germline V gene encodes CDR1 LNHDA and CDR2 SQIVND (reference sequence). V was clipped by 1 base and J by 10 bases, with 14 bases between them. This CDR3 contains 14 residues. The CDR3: CASSIVGLRGEQFF. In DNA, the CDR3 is TGTGCCAGTAGTATAGTAGGACTGCGAGGAGAGCAGTTCTTC.

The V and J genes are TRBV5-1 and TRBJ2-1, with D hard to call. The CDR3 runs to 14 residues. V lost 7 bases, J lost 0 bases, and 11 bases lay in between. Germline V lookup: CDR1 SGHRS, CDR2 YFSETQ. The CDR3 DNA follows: TGCGCCAGCGCCGACATAAGCTCCTACAATGAGCAGTTCTTC. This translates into CASADISSYNEQFF.

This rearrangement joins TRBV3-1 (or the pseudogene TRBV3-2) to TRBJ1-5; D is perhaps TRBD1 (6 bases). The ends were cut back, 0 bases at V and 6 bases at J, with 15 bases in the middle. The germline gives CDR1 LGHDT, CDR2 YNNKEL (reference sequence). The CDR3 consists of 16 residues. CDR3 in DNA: TGTGCCAGCAGCCAAGATGCTACAGGGAGTGGTCAGCCCCAGCATTTT. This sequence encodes CASSQDATGSGQPQHF.

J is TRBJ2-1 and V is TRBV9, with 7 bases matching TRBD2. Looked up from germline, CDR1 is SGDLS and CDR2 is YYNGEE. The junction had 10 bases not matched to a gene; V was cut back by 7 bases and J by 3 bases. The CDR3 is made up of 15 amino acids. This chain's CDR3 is CASSKGGSVYNEQFF. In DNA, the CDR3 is TGTGCCAGCTCCAAGGGCGGGAGTGTCTACAATGAGCAGTTCTTC.

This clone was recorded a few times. As DNA, the CDR3 is TGCGCCAGCAGCTGGGAGACAGGGATGCCCCAGCATTTT. As protein: CASSWETGMPQHF. The chain carries TRBV5-1 and TRBJ1-5; 7 nucleotides match TRBD1. CDR1 and CDR2 (germline): SGHRS, YFSETQ. Trimming removed 3 bases from V and 9 bases from J; junction bases left unmatched: 6. The CDR3 is 13 amino acids.

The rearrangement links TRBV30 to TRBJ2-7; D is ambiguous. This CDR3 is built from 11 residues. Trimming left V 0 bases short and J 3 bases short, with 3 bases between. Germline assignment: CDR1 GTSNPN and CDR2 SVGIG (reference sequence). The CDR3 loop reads CAWSVYYEQYF. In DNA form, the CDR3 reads TGTGCCTGGAGTGTTTACTACGAGCAGTACTTC.

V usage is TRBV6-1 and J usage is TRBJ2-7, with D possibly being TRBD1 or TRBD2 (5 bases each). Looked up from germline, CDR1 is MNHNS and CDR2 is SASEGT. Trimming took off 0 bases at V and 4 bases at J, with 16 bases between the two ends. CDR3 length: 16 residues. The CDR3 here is CASSEARGWDQYEQYF. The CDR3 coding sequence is TGTGCCAGCAGTGAAGCGCGAGGTTGGGACCAGTACGAGCAGTACTTC.

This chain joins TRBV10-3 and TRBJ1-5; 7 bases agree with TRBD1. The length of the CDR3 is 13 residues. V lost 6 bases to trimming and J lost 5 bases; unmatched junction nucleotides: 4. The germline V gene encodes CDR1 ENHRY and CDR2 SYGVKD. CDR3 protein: CAIRDREDQPQHF. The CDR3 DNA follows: TGTGCCATCAGAGACAGGGAGGATCAGCCCCAGCATTTT.

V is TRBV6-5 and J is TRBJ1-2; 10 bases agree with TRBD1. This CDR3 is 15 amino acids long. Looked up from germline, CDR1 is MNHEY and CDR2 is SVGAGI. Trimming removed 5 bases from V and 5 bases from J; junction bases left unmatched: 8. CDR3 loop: CASSPGTGVNYGYTF. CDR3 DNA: TGTGCCAGCAGTCCCGGGACAGGGGTAAATTATGGCTACACCTTC.

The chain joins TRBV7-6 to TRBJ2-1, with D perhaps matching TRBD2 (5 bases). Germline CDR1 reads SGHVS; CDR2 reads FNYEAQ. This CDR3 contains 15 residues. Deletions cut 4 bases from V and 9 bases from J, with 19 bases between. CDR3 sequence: CASSSRSGGNSEQFF. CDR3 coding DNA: TGTGCCAGCAGCTCGAGGAGCGGTGGGAATAGTGAGCAGTTCTTC.

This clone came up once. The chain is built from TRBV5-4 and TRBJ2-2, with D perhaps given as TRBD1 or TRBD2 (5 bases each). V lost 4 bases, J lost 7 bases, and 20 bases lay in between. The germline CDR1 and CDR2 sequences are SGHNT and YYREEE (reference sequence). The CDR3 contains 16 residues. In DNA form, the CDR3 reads TGTGCCAGCAGCGGACCCGGGACCGATAAAAACGGGGAGCTGTTTTTT. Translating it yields CASSGPGTDKNGELFF. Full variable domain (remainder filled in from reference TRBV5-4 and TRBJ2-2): ETGVTQSPTHLIKTRGQQVTLRCSSQSGHNTVSWYQQALGQGPQFIFQYYREEENGRGNFPPRFSGLQFPNYSSELNVNALELDDSALYLCASSGPGTDKNGELFFGEGSRLTVL.

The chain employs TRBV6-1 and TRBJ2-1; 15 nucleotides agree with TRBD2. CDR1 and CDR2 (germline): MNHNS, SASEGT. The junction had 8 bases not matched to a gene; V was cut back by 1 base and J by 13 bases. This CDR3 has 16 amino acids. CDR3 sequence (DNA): TGTGCCAGCAGTGAAGTTCGGGGACTAGCGGGAGGATCCCAGTTCTTC. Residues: CASSEVRGLAGGSQFF.

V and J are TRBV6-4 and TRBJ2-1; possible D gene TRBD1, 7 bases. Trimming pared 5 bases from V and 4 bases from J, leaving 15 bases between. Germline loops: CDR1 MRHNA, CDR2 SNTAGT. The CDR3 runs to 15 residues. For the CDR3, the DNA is TGTGCCAGCAGTACTAAGGCAGGGGGGTACAATGAGCAGTTCTTC. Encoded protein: CASSTKAGGYNEQFF.

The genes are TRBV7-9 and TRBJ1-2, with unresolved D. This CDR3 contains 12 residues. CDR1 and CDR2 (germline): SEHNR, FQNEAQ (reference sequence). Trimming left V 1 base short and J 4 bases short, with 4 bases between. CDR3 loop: CASSLEPYGYTF. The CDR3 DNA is TGTGCCAGCAGCTTAGAGCCCTATGGCTACACCTTC.